The sequence of this TCR beta chain was determined in a study of OX40 agonist ivuxolimab in advanced cancers. Using immunoSEQ multiplex PCR, the repertoire was profiled, and TCRdb retains in-frame clones only, with some absent. Here the sample spans over 100,000 clones, approximately 90% being singletons. Trimming removed 1 base from V and 1 base from J, with 11 bases in between. This CDR3 comprises 15 residues. Germline values: CDR1 SGHRS, CDR2 YFSETQ. Here the sequenced sample was CD4+ or CD8+ T cells sorted from blood, taken in a trial of the OX40 agonist ivuxolimab. The TCR was taken from an adult with an advanced solid tumor such as melanoma, head and neck, liver or kidney cancer. The rearrangement joins TRBV5-1 to TRBJ2-5, with unresolved D. In nucleotides, the CDR3 is TGCGCCAGCAGCTTGCGTGCAGCCCCCCAAGAGACCCAGTACTTC. Protein sequence: CASSLRAAPQETQYF.